This passage covers 3 T cell receptor beta chains from one sample sequenced in a study of OX40 agonist ivuxolimab in advanced cancers. Method: immunoSEQ multiplex PCR; TCRdb's copy keeps in-frame clones and lacks some. The table includes about 69,000 clones, about 89% detected once. The sample consisted of CD4+ or CD8+ T cells sorted from blood, taken in a trial of the OX40 agonist ivuxolimab. The receptors were sampled from an adult with an advanced solid tumor such as melanoma, head and neck, liver or kidney cancer.

The V and J genes are TRBV4-1 and TRBJ2-1; 13 bases fit TRBD2. The germline gives CDR1 MGHRA, CDR2 YSYEKL. J was trimmed by 4 bases and V by 4 bases; bases with no gene match: 4. This CDR3 spans 16 amino acids. DNA for the CDR3: TGCGCCAGCAGCCGAGCGACTAGCGGGGGGTACAATGAGCAGTTCTTC. It is translated as CASSRATSGGYNEQFF.

The chain carries TRBV4-3 and TRBJ1-5, with D tentatively TRBD1 (6 bases). The germline V and J ends were trimmed by 0 bases and 4 bases, with 13 bases remaining between them. The CDR3 is 16 amino acids. Germline V gene data show CDR1 as LGHNA and CDR2 as YSLEER. The CDR3 is CASSQEAQGINQPQHF. The CDR3 coding sequence is TGCGCCAGCAGCCAAGAGGCCCAGGGGATTAATCAGCCCCAGCATTTT.

The V call is TRBV30, the J call TRBJ2-1; no reliable D call. The CDR3 has 12 residues. Trimming removed 0 bases from V and 9 bases from J, with 9 bases in between. CDR1 is GTSNPN and CDR2 is SVGIG in the germline V gene (reference sequence). The CDR3 sequence: CAWSVSRGEQFF. Here the CDR3 DNA reads TGTGCCTGGAGTGTAAGCCGAGGTGAGCAGTTCTTC.